These 17 T cell receptor beta chains share one sample of origin, sequenced in a study of tumor-infiltrating lymphocytes in primary liver carcinoma. The roughly 20-31 mg bulk tissue piece was not sorted before simultaneous RNA and DNA extraction. A primer in the constant region served to generate TCR beta cDNA from roughly 450 ng of total RNA. For TCR beta, libraries were produced by three nested multiplex PCR rounds using slightly modified ARM-PCR. PCR rounds one and two used TRBV1-TRBV30 forward primers with a C-beta reverse primer for about 11 cycles each. MiXCR, run by TCRdb on the multiplex PCR reads, gives a single entry per CDR3 protein. Of 40,000 to 55,000 distinct CDR3 sequences listed, over 65% were seen once; the top ten hold roughly 29%. The sample consisted of liver tumor tissue from sampling region 5. Subset defined: tumor region T5, tumor centre. Every receptor here comes from a middle-aged man with primary liver carcinoma and hepatitis B virus infection.

This chain uses TRBV21-1 with TRBJ1-4; the listed D gene, TRBD1, was not tested against the DNA. TRBV21-1 is termed a pseudogene. The CDR3 extends over 17 amino acids. The CDR3 spells CASSKEGQGTANEKLFF. CDR3 nucleotide sequence: TGTGCCAGCAGCAAAGAGGGACAGGGTACAGCTAATGAAAAACTGTTTTTT.

On this clonotype itself: One end of the junction does not line up with germline, which may come from a read error. The chain has TRBV7-3 and TRBJ2-7; 10 bases are shared with TRBD2. This CDR3 is 14 amino acids long. Germline V gives CDR1 SGHTA, CDR2 FQGTGA. DNA of the CDR3: TGCGCCAGCAGACCTAGCGGGGGCTCCTACGGGCAGTACTTC. This codes for CASRPSGGSYGQYF.

In regard to this clonotype: This likely comes from a read error, as the CDR3 has no conserved phenylalanine or tryptophan at its end. The genes are TRBV10-3 and TRBJ2-5; D not certain. This CDR3 is 16 amino acids long. Trimming took 6 bases from V and 5 from J, leaving 22 bases between them. The germline V gene has CDR1 ENHRY and CDR2 SYGVKD. The CDR3 loop is CAIRPLLGHPVETQYL. The CDR3 nucleotides read TGTGCCATCAGACCCCTCTTGGGCCACCCAGTTGAGACCCAGTACCTC.

This clonotype occurred many times. The CDR3 DNA sequence: TGCGCCAGCAGCCGATCCGGGACAGGGTTCGAAAAGACCCAGTACTTC. It encodes CASSRSGTGFEKTQYF. The genes are TRBV4-1 and TRBJ2-5, with 9 positions matching TRBD1. Looked up from germline, CDR1 is MGHRA and CDR2 is YSYEKL. This CDR3 spans 16 amino acids. The V segment lost 4 bases and the J segment 6 bases; nucleotides outside the gene matches: 12.

This chain joins TRBV7-9 and TRBJ2-1, with D tentatively TRBD2 (6 bases). CDR3 size: 14 residues. CDR1 SEHNR and CDR2 FQNEAQ come from the germline V gene (reference sequence). The V end was cut by 1 base, the J end by 3 bases, with 7 bases between. The CDR3 spells CASSLGGDYNEQFF. DNA of the CDR3: TGTGCCAGCAGCTTAGGCGGGGACTACAATGAGCAGTTCTTC.

Notes on this clonotype: It is likely a read error, because the conserved phenylalanine at the end of the CDR3 is missing. This chain joins TRBV7-8 and TRBJ1-2, with 7 bases fitting TRBD1. The ends lost 4 bases at V and 6 bases at J; junction bases unmatched: 11. There are 15 residues in the CDR3. Germline lookup yields CDR1 SGHVS and CDR2 FQNEAQ. DNA of the CDR3: TGTGCCAGCAGCTGGCAGACAGGGAACCACAATGGCTACACCTCC. This encodes CASSWQTGNHNGYTS.

Note on this clonotype: The junction differs from germline at one of its ends, possibly a read error. This rearrangement joins TRBV11-2 to TRBJ2-3; TRBD1 or TRBD2 may be the D gene (5 bases each). This CDR3 is built from 16 residues. In germline, CDR1 is SGHAT, CDR2 FQNNGV. This CDR3 reads CASRSRDPAHQEAQYF. CDR3 sequence (DNA): TGCGCCAGCAGATCCCGGGACCCGGCCCACCAAGAGGCCCAGTACTTT.

The V and J genes are TRBV4-2 and TRBJ2-7; TRBD2 matches 9 bases. The CDR3 is 18 residues long. The germline gives CDR1 LGHNA, CDR2 YNFKEQ. V lost 0 bases to trimming and J lost 2 bases; unmatched junction nucleotides: 11. CDR3 bases: TGTGCCAGCAGCCAAGAAGTCGCGAGCGGGAGGCTACCCTACGAGCAGTACTTC. Amino acids: CASSQEVASGRLPYEQYF.

This clonotype was detected ten times or more. J is TRBJ2-1 and V is TRBV5-5, with TRBD2 identical over 12 bases. Trimming removed 0 bases from V and 7 bases from J; junction bases left unmatched: 5. The CDR3 runs 16 residues. In germline, CDR1 is SGHKS, CDR2 YYEKEE (reference sequence). CDR3 amino acids: CASSLDLAGGPNEQFF. Written as DNA, the CDR3 is TGTGCCAGCAGCTTGGATCTAGCGGGAGGGCCGAATGAGCAGTTCTTC. Full variable domain (missing parts from reference TRBV5-5 and TRBJ2-1): DAGVTQSPTHLIKTRGQQVTLRCSPISGHKSVSWYQQVLGQGPQFIFQYYEKEERGRGNFPDRFSARQFPNYSSELNVNALLLGDSALYLCASSLDLAGGPNEQFFGPGTRLTVL.

The chain joins TRBV4-2 to TRBJ1-2; no reliable D call. Per the germline V gene, CDR1 is LGHNA and CDR2 is YNFKEQ. This CDR3 has 12 amino acids. CDR3 loop: CTSSQEEYGYTF. CDR3 DNA: TGTACTAGCAGCCAAGAGGAGTATGGCTACACCTTC.

This clonotype was found once. This may be a read error: a much more frequent sequence differs by one nucleotide. The CDR3 nucleotides read TGTGCCAGCAGCTTACCAACTGGGTATGAGACCCAGTACTTC. Protein product: CASSLPTGYETQYF. The J gene is TRBJ2-5, the V gene TRBV7-9; D gene unclear. The V end was cut by 2 bases, the J end by 5 bases, with 12 bases between. The CDR3 is 14 residues long. Germline CDR1 SEHNR, CDR2 FQNEAQ (reference sequence).

Regarding this clonotype: A read error may account for a junction end that differs from germline. The chain carries TRBV4-2 and TRBJ2-1, with 12 bases fitting TRBD2. Germline V gene data show CDR1 as LGHNA and CDR2 as YNFKEQ. The CDR3 is 17 amino acids. The CDR3 DNA reads TGTGACAGCAGCCAAGATGGAGGACTAGCGGGAAGCATTGAGCAGTTCTTC. Encoded protein: CDSSQDGGLAGSIEQFF.

Note on this clonotype: As the CDR3 is not closed by the conserved phenylalanine or tryptophan, this likely results from a read error. V and J are TRBV6-5 and TRBJ2-1, with D perhaps TRBD2 (6 bases). CDR1 MNHEY and CDR2 SVGAGI come from the germline V gene. The CDR3 has 16 amino acids. The CDR3 protein is CASSPRGRLGYNEQFL. In DNA form, the CDR3 reads TGTGCCAGCAGCCCGCGGGGAAGGCTCGGATACAATGAACAGTTCCTC.

The J gene is TRBJ2-1, the V gene TRBV12-3 or TRBV12-4; D tentatively fits TRBD1 or TRBD2 (5 bases each). The V gene lost 9 bases and the J gene lost 6 bases, with 18 bases spanning the gap. The CDR3 covers 14 residues. The CDR3 bases are TGTGCCAGTAGTACAGGTCAGAGGGTCAATGAGCAGTTCTTC. Translated: CASSTGQRVNEQFF.

This clonotype was observed at least ten times. The CDR3 nucleotides read TGTGCCAGCAGTTTAAGACCGAGCTCCTACAATGAGCAGTTCTTC. It encodes CASSLRPSSYNEQFF. The rearrangement links TRBV12-3 or TRBV12-4 to TRBJ2-1; D is ambiguous. The CDR3 covers 15 residues. Trimming removed 2 bases at V and 0 bases at J, with 8 bases between.

For the CDR3, the DNA is TGTGCCAGCACTCATGTCCGGGGAGACTACAATGAGCAGTTCTTC. This translates into CASTHVRGDYNEQFF. The rearrangement links TRBV12-3 or TRBV12-4 to TRBJ2-1; TRBD2 might be the D (5 bases). Trimming removed 7 bases from V and 3 bases from J, with 16 bases in between. The CDR3 extends over 15 amino acids.

Of note for this clonotype: An end of the junction differs from the germline gene, which may be a read error. The V and J genes are TRBV6-5 and TRBJ2-2; weak D call: TRBD1 (6 bases). This CDR3 region has 15 residues. Per the germline V gene, CDR1 is MNHEY and CDR2 is SVGAGI. DNA of the CDR3: TGTGCTAGCAGTTACGCACTGGACAGCACCGGGGAGCTGTTTTTT. It codes for CASSYALDSTGELFF.